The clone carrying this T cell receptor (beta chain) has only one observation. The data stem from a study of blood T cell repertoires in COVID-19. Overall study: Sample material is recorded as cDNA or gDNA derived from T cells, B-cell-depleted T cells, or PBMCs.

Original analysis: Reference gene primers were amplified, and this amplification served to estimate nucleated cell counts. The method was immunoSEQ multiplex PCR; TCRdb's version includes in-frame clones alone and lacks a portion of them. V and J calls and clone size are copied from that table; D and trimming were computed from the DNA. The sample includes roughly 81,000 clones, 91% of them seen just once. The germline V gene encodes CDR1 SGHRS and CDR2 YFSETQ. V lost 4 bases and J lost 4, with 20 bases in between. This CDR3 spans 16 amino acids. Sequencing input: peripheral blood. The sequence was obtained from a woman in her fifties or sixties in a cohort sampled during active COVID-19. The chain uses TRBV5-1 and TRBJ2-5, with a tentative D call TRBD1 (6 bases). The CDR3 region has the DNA TGCGCCAGCAGCACCGGTCCACAGGGCTCGGGAGAGACCCAGTACTTC. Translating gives CASSTGPQGSGETQYF.